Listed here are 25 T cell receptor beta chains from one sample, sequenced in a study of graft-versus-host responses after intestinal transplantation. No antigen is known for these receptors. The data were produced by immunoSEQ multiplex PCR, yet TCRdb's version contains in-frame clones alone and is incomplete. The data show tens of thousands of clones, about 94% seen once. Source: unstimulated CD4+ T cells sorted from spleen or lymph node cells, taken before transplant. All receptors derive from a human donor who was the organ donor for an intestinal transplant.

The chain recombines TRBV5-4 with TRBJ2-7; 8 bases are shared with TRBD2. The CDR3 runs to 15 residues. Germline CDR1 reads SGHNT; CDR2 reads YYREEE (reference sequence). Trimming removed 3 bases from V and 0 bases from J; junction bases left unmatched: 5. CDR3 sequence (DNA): TGTGCCAGCAGCTGGGGTAGCGGGGACTCCTACGAGCAGTACTTC. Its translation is CASSWGSGDSYEQYF.

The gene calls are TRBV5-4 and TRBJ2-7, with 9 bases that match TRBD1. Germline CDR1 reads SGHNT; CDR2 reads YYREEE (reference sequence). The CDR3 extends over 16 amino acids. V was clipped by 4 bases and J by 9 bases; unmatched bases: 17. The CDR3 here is CASSKQGAGVSALQYF. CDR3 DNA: TGTGCCAGCAGCAAACAGGGGGCAGGGGTCTCGGCACTGCAGTACTTC.

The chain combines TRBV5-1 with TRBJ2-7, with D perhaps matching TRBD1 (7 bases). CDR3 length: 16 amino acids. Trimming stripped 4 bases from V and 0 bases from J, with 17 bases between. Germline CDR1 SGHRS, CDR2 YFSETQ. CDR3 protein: CASSGGTVGSSYEQYF. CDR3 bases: TGCGCCAGCAGCGGAGGGACAGTGGGTTCCTCCTACGAGCAGTACTTC. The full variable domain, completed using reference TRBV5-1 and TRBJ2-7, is KAGVTQTPRYLIKTRGQQVTLSCSPISGHRSVSWYQQTPGQGLQFLFEYFSETQRNKGNFPGRFSGRQFSNSRSEMNVSTLELGDSALYLCASSGGTVGSSYEQYFGPGTRLTVT.

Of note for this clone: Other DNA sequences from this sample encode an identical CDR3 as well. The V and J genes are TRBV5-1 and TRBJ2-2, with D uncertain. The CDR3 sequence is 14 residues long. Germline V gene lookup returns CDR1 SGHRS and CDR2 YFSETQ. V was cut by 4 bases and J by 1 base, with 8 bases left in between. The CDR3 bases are TGCGCCAGCAGCCTGGACCTGAACACCGGGGAGCTGTTTTTT. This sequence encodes CASSLDLNTGELFF.

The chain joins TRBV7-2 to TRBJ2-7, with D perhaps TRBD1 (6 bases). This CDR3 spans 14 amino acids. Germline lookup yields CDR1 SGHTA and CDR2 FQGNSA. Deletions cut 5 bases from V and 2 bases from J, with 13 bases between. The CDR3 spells CASSGRGGTYEQYF. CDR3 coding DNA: TGTGCCAGCAGCGGGCGAGGGGGTACCTACGAGCAGTACTTC.

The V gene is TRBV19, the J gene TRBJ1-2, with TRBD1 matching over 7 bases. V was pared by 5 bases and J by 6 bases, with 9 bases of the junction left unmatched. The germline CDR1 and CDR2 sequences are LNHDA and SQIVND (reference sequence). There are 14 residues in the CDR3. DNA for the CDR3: TGTGCCAGTAGTCCAATAGACAGGGAAAATGGCTACACCTTC. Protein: CASSPIDRENGYTF.

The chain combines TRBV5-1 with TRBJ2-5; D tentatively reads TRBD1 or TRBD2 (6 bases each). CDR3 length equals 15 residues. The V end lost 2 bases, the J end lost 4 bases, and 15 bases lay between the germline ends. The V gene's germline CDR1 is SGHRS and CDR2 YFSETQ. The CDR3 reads CASSFRPGAIETQYF. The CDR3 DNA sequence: TGCGCCAGCAGCTTCCGGCCGGGGGCGATAGAGACCCAGTACTTC.

CDR3 residues: CASRQGTGSYEQYF. CDR3 in DNA: TGCGCCAGCAGGCAGGGGACAGGATCCTACGAGCAGTACTTC. The V and J genes are TRBV5-1 and TRBJ2-7; 8 bases align to TRBD1. The CDR3 extends over 14 amino acids. V was clipped by 5 bases and J by 1 base; unmatched bases: 5. Germline CDR1 is SGHRS and CDR2 is YFSETQ.

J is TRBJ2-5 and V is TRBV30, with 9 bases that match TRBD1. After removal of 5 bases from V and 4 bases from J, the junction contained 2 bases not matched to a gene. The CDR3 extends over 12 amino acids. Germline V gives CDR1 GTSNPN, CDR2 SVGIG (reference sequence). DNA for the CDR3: TGTGCCTGGGCGGGACAGGGAGAGACCCAGTACTTC. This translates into CAWAGQGETQYF.

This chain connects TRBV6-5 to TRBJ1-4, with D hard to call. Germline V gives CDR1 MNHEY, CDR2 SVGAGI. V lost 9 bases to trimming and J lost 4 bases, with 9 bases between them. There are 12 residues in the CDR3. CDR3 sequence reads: CASGRYNEKLFF. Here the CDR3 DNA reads TGTGCCAGTGGTAGATATAATGAAAAACTGTTTTTT.

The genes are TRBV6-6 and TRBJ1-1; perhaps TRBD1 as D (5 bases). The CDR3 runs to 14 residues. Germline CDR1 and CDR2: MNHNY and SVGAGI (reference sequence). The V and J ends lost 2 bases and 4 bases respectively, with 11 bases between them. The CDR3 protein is CASSYLGRATEAFF. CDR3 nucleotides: TGTGCCAGCAGTTACCTGGGCAGGGCCACTGAAGCTTTCTTT.

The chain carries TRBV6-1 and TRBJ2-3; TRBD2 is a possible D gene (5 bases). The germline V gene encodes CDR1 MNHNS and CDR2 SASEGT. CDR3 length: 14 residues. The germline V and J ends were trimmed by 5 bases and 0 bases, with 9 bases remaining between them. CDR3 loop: CASSFRTSTDTQYF. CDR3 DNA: TGTGCCAGCAGTTTCCGGACTAGCACAGATACGCAGTATTTT.

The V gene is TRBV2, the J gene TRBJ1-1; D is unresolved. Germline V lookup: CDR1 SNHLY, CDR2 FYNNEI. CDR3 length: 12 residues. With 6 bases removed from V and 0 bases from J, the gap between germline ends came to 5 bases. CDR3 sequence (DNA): TGTGCCAGCAGAGGTCTGAACACTGAAGCTTTCTTT. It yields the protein CASRGLNTEAFF.

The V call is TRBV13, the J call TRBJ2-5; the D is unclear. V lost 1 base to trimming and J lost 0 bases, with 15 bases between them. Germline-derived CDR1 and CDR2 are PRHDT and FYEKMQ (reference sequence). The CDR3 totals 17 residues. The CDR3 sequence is CASSLVNLLGYQETQYF. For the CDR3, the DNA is TGTGCCAGCAGCTTAGTTAATCTCTTGGGGTACCAAGAGACCCAGTACTTC.

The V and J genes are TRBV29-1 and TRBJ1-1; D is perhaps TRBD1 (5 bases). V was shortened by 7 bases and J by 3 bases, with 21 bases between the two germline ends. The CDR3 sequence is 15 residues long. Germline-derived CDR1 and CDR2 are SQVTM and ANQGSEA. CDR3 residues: CSGALGVSRDTEAFF. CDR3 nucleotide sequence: TGCAGCGGGGCCCTAGGGGTCAGTCGGGACACTGAAGCTTTCTTT.

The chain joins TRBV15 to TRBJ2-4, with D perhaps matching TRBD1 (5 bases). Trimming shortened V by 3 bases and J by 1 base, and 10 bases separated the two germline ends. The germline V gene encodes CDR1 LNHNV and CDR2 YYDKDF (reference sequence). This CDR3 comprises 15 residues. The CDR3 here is CATSSPAGAKNIQYF. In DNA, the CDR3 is TGTGCCACCAGCAGCCCGGCAGGGGCCAAAAACATTCAGTACTTC.

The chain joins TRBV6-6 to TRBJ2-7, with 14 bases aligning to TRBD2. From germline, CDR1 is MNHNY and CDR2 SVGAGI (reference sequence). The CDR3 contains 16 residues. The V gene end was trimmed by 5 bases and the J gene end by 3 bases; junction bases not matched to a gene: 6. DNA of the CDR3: TGTGCCAGCAGTCTATCGGGGACTAGCGGGGGCTACGAGCAGTACTTC. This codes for CASSLSGTSGGYEQYF.

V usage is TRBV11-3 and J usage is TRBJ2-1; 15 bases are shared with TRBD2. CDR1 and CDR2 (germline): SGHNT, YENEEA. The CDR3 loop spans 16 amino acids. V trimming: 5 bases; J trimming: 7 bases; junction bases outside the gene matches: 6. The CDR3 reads CASSPGTSGGRNEQFF. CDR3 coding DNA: TGTGCCAGCAGCCCGGGGACTAGCGGGGGGAGGAATGAGCAGTTCTTC. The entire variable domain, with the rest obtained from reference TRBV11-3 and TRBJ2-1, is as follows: EAGVVQSPRYKIIEKKQPVAFWCNPISGHNTLYWYLQNLGQGPELLIRYENEEAVDDSQLPKDRFSAERLKGVDSTLKIQPAELGDSAVYLCASSPGTSGGRNEQFFGPGTRLTVL.

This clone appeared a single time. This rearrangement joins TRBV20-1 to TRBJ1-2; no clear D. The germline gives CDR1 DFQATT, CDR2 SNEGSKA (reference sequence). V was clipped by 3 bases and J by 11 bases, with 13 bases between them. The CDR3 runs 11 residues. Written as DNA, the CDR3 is TGCAGTGCTAGTCTGTTAACGTTTTACACCTTC. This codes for CSASLLTFYTF.

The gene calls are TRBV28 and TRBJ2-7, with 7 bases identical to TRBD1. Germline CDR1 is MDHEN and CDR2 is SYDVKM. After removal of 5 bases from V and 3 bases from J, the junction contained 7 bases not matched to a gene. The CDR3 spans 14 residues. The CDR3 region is CASSTSGTVYEQYF. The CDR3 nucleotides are TGTGCCAGCAGTACTAGTGGGACAGTCTACGAGCAGTACTTC. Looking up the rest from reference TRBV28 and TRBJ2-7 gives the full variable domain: DVKVTQSSRYLVKRTGEKVFLECVQDMDHENMFWYRQDPGLGLRLIYFSYDVKMKEKGDIPEGYSVSREKKERFSLILESASTNQTSMYLCASSTSGTVYEQYFGPGTRLTVT.

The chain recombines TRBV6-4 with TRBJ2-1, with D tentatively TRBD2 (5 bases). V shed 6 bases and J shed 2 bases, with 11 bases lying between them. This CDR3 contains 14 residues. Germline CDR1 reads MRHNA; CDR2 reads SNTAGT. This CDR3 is CASRRERTYNEQFF. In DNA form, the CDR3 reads TGTGCCAGCAGAAGGGAGAGGACCTACAATGAGCAGTTCTTC.

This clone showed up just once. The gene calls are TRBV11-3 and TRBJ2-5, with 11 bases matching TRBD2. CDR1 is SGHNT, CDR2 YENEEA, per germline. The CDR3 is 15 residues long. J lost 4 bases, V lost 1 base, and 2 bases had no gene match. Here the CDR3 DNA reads TGTGCCAGCAGCTTAGCTCTAGCGGGGGGAGAGACCCAGTACTTC. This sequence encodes CASSLALAGGETQYF.

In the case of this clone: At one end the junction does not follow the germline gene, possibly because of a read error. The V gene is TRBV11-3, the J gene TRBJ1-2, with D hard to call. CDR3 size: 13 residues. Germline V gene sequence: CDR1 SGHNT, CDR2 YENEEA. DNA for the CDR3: TGTGCCAGCAGTTTAGGAGGGAAGTATGGCTACACCTTC. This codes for CASSLGGKYGYTF.

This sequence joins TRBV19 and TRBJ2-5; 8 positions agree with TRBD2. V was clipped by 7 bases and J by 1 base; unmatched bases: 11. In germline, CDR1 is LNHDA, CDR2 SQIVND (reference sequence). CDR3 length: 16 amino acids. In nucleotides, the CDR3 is TGTGCCAGTACCTTAGGGACTAGTCCAGGCCAAGAGACCCAGTACTTC. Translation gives CASTLGTSPGQETQYF.

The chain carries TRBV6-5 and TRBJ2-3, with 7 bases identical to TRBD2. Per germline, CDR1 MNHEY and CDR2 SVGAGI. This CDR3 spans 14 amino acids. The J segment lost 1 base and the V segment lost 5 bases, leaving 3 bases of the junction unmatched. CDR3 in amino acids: CASSPSGGTDTQYF. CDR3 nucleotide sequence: TGTGCCAGCAGTCCGAGCGGGGGCACAGATACGCAGTATTTT.